A single T cell receptor beta chain is shown here with its context. Antigen specificity is unknown. These data are taken from a study of OX40 agonist ivuxolimab in advanced cancers. Study-level background: Intravenous ivuxolimab was administered to patients every 2 weeks at 0.01 to 10 mg/kg. A mean age of about 59 years, range roughly 20 to 85, was recorded, and 80% to 90% were male. Findings and limits, study-wide: Low clonal expansion, among the lowest seen, marked partial responders at 0.1-3.0 mg/kg. Circulating CD4+ and CD8+ T cells showed clonal expansion by week 6 at 0.1 to 3.0 mg/kg.

CDR1 is MNHEY, CDR2 SMNVEV, per germline (reference sequence). V was pared by 5 bases and J by 0 bases, with 23 bases between. The length of the CDR3 is 18 residues. Some clones are missing from TCRdb's copy, which holds only in-frame ones; the method was immunoSEQ multiplex PCR. The data show about 66,000 clones, 75% to 90% seen once. The specimen was CD4+ or CD8+ T cells sorted from blood, collected in a trial of the OX40 agonist ivuxolimab. This receptor was taken from an adult with an advanced solid tumor such as melanoma, head and neck, liver or kidney cancer. J is TRBJ2-7 and V is TRBV27; D could derive from TRBD1 or TRBD2 (5 bases each). CDR3 in DNA: TGTGCCAGCAGTCTGACAAAACCCGGGACGTGGAGCTCCTACGAGCAGTACTTC. Translation: CASSLTKPGTWSSYEQYF.